The TCR beta chain under discussion was sequenced for a study of T cells in Graves' hyperthyroidism and ophthalmopathy (dated by TCRdb to between 2018 and 2021). A note on the overall study: Peripheral blood was collected at initial diagnosis, before any treatment. A discovery cohort of roughly 100 patients, roughly 40 with Graves' ophthalmopathy and 57 with stable Graves' hyperthyroidism, was used to find distinguishing TCR V-J signatures. Prospective prediction of ophthalmopathy was tested in an independent validation cohort of fewer than 20 hyperthyroidism patients and 15 to 17 patients who later progressed to ophthalmopathy. For training and testing, the 95 to 100 patients in the discovery cohort were randomly divided in a 7:3 ratio. In about six Graves' hyperthyroidism patients, the study also compared T-cell repertoires from thyroid tissue with T-cell repertoires from blood. Following sampling, methimazole starting at 30 mg daily was given to hyperthyroidism patients, and high-dose intravenous methylprednisolone was given to ophthalmopathy patients. The paper describes TCR Vbeta CDR3 sequencing of 120 to 150 peripheral blood samples, made up of 43 ophthalmopathy patients, roughly 80 hyperthyroidism patients and 17 progressor patients.

This clonotype was seen many times. This receptor's antigen is unknown. Per-base qualities were not stored, and no clone one base away is much larger. Moderately to severely active disease, a Clinical Activity Score of at least 3, a NOSPECS grade of at least 4, and a duration under 3 months were present in ophthalmopathy patients. Any patient with an uncontrolled infection, another autoimmune disease, pregnancy or lactation was excluded. Diagnoses relied on clinical symptoms, serum thyroxine and TRAb, thyroid ultrasound and orbital computed tomography. PBMCs were separated from 7.5 to 10 ml of fresh peripheral blood using Ficoll-Paque density gradient centrifugation. Total RNA was extracted with Trizol reagent, and quality was checked on an Agilent 2100 Bioanalyzer. The TCR beta CDR3 regions were amplified from the RNA transcripts. A first-round RT-PCR of the TCR CDR3 used the HTBI primer set with the Qiagen OneStep RT-PCR kit. Libraries were constructed in a second round of multiplex PCR, after which size selection and purification were performed. The libraries were sequenced on an Illumina HiSeq2000 using paired-end 100 bp reads. As for the original processing: SOAPnuke was used to process the raw data, throwing out any read that contained adapters or uncalled bases, had a mean Phred below 15, or lacked an exact constant-primer or identifier match. High-quality paired reads were merged using COPE v1.2.5, and each unique nucleotide sequence was defined as a clonotype. MiTCR v1.1 was used to align clonotypes to the IMGT TRBV, TRBD and TRBJ reference segments. Only V-J combinations with frequency above 0.0001, covering 99% to 99.2% of repertoires, were analysed. A TCS score was defined as the ratio between F50 (clonal expansion) and ExV (chaos), using BLOSUM62-based TCRdist between CDR3 peptides within each V-J. Welch's t-statistics and random forest reduced roughly 540 V-J features to 10 to 15, which were used in a naive Bayes classifier (R e1071). TCRdb applied fastp at Q25 and MiXCR to the public reads, then kept only in-frame beta chains. Each entry merges the rows of one CDR3 protein and shows their most common DNA and genes. TCRdb, rather than the study authors, made the V and J calls. Across this sample there are hundreds of thousands of distinct CDR3 sequences, with about 14% seen only once. The ten largest clones represent less than 15% of the sample.

The investigation overall reported the following: Most expanded thyroid clonotypes (frequency above 0.001) were also detected in blood, a finding suggesting that blood repertoires may reflect thyroid immune responses. A model built on a 13 V-J signature distinguished ophthalmopathy from stable hyperthyroidism, reaching roughly 88% sensitivity and under 84% specificity in cross-validation and 80%/75% in testing. Sample size was not statistically predetermined, and investigators were not blinded to group allocation. In validation, the model predicted progression to ophthalmopathy a median of around six months before onset, with approximately 70% sensitivity and roughly 73% specificity.

The sequence derives from a man between 18 and 29 years old with Graves' ophthalmopathy. Input material: blood.

The bases are TGTGCCAGCAGCTTGCAGCCAACGGACACCGGGGAGCTGTTTTTT. This is translated as CASSLQPTDTGELFF. Recombination linked TRBV7-3 to TRBJ2-2; no D gene call is confident. In the germline V gene, CDR1 corresponds to SGHTA and CDR2 to FQGTGA. Including cysteine and phenylalanine, the CDR3 has 15 amino acids. Of the read, only the CDR3 DNA is kept; its 45 bases are in frame from base 1. V is cut by 3 bases and J by 3 bases, and the space between the germline ends is 11 bases.